The text below deals with one TCR beta chain. Its antigen is still unknown. This CDR3 comprises 13 residues. The ends were cut back, 4 bases at V and 5 bases at J, with 12 bases in the middle. The germline gives CDR1 GTSNPN, CDR2 SVGIG (reference sequence). These data originate in a study of shared clonotypes between healthy human individuals. Study context: Per donor, CD8 memory used one plate, CD8 naive used two, CD4 memory used three and CD4 naive used three. Findings and caveats of the study: Among four donors, approximately 5% of naive CD4 clonotypes were found in common.

Genomic DNA per cell subset filled all wells of several immunoSEQ plates. Sequenced by immunoSEQ multiplex PCR; TCRdb stores in-frame clones only, minus some. This table holds hundreds of thousands of clones, roughly 98% found once. CD45RO-negative, CCR7-selected cells formed the naive CD8 fraction, which excluded terminally differentiated effector memory CD45RA+ cells. Caucasian adults living in Nashville, Tennessee, provided all samples. The receptor was isolated from a man aged 25-40 years in good health. V and J are TRBV30 and TRBJ1-5; D unresolved. What was sequenced was naive CD8+ T cells sorted from blood. DNA for the CDR3: TGTGCCTGGATCGGACGGGCAGATCAGCCCCAGCATTTT. The encoded protein is CAWIGRADQPQHF.